This TCR beta chain emerged from a study of OX40 agonist ivuxolimab in advanced cancers. For the study at large: Participants, 75% to 90% male, averaged around 60 years of age, ranging from about 23 to 79. Partial responses were recorded for three patients, including one with hepatocellular carcinoma and two with cutaneous melanoma. Broader study findings: Averaging showed that CD8+ T cells had more expanded clones than CD4+ did.

TCRdb's table, derived via immunoSEQ multiplex PCR, lists solely in-frame clones and lacks some. The sample records 25,000 to 30,000 clones, around four fifths being singletons. Worth noting for this clone: The antigen remains undetermined.

This material consisted of CD4+ or CD8+ T cells sorted from blood, taken in a trial of the OX40 agonist ivuxolimab. The sequence was obtained from an adult with an advanced solid tumor such as melanoma, head and neck, liver or kidney cancer.

CDR3 nucleotide sequence: TGCGCCAGCAGCCAAGAACTAGCGAACTCCTACGAGCAGTACTTC. It yields the protein CASSQELANSYEQYF. This chain connects TRBV4-1 to TRBJ2-5, with 7 positions matching TRBD2. The last part of the DNA fits TRBJ2-7 better; the J call may be wrong. This CDR3 spans 15 amino acids. The germline gives CDR1 MGHRA, CDR2 YSYEKL.